The 30 T cell receptor beta chains reported below all come from one sample, sequenced in a study of molecular identifiers for immune sequencing clone quantification. From the PCR reads, TCRdb called clonotypes with MiXCR, one entry per CDR3 protein. In the table there are roughly 320,000 distinct CDR3 sequences, roughly 24% of which are singletons. Sequenced input: naive CD8+ T cells from blood, with Jurkat cell RNA spiked in. Subset: FACS-sorted CD8+CD4-CCR7+CD45RA+ naive T cells. The receptors were sampled from a human donor in good health. Some libraries in this study had Jurkat cell RNA spiked in.

The sample holds many counts of this clonotype. The chain couples TRBV7-9 to TRBJ2-3, with 7 positions matching TRBD1. V lost 1 base and J lost 0; bases outside the gene matches: 10. Germline V gives CDR1 SEHNR, CDR2 FQNEAQ (reference sequence). The CDR3 totals 18 residues. The CDR3 is CASSLDFDRTGSTDTQYF. As DNA, the CDR3 is TGTGCCAGCAGCTTAGACTTCGACAGGACAGGAAGCACAGATACGCAGTATTTT.

The CDR3 DNA reads as TGCGCCAGCAGCCAAGATGACCAGGGAGGGGCAAGCTACGAGCAGTACTTC. It codes for CASSQDDQGGASYEQYF. This chain links TRBV4-3 with TRBJ2-7, with TRBD2 matching 7 bases. This CDR3 spans 17 amino acids. Germline trimming cut 0 bases from V and 3 bases from J; bases unmatched to any gene: 11. From germline, CDR1 is LGHNA and CDR2 YSLEER.

In its sample, this clonotype was seen many times. The chain is built from TRBV12-3 or TRBV12-4 and TRBJ2-3; no reliable D call. Between the trimmed V and J ends, which lost 8 bases and 1 base, there was a span of 1 base. CDR3 length: 10 amino acids. The CDR3 here is CASGTDTQYF. The CDR3, as DNA: TGTGCCAGCGGCACAGATACGCAGTATTTT.

The chain joins TRBV4-3 to TRBJ2-7, with 13 bases matching TRBD2. The CDR3 spans 15 residues. Per germline, CDR1 LGHNA and CDR2 YSLEER. V lost 1 base to trimming and J lost 4 bases; unmatched junction nucleotides: 1. CDR3 sequence (DNA): TGCGCCAGCAGCCAAGTACTAGCGGGGGGGTACGAGCAGTACTTC. This codes for CASSQVLAGGYEQYF.

Remarks on this clonotype: A much larger clone is a single base away; this may be a read error. The chain has TRBV2 and TRBJ1-1; no definite D call. Germline values: CDR1 SNHLY, CDR2 FYNNEI. The CDR3 is 15 residues long. Deletions cut 1 base from V and 4 bases from J, with 13 bases between. The CDR3 region has the DNA TGTGCCAGCAGTGAAGGGATCGGTATGATCACTGAAGCTTTCTTT. Translated: CASSEGIGMITEAFF.

This clonotype was found once. The rearrangement joins TRBV3-1 to TRBJ1-1; D is possibly TRBD1 (5 bases). The CDR3 length is 17 residues. With 1 base removed from V and 11 bases from J, the gap between germline ends came to 26 bases. Germline-derived CDR1 and CDR2 are LGHDT and YNNKEL (reference sequence). CDR3 nucleotide sequence: TGTGCCAGCAGCCAAGGCGTGGTATATTACCGACCAGGGTCGGCTTTCTTT. Its translation: CASSQGVVYYRPGSAFF.

J is TRBJ2-1 and V is TRBV7-9; 8 bases align to TRBD2. V was clipped by 1 base and J by 6 bases; unmatched bases: 2. There are 14 residues in the CDR3. Germline V lookup: CDR1 SEHNR, CDR2 FQNEAQ (reference sequence). The CDR3 is CASSLVGTSNEQFF. The CDR3 region has the DNA TGTGCCAGCAGCTTAGTAGGGACTAGCAATGAGCAGTTCTTC.

Many counts were recorded for this clonotype. The rearrangement links TRBV7-9 to TRBJ2-4, with 8 bases that match TRBD2. CDR3 length: 14 residues. After removal of 3 bases from V and 9 bases from J, the junction contained 7 bases not matched to a gene. In germline, CDR1 is SEHNR, CDR2 FQNEAQ (reference sequence). The CDR3 loop is CASSFAQRESIQYF. In nucleotides, the CDR3 is TGTGCCAGCAGCTTCGCCCAGCGGGAGAGCATTCAGTACTTC.

This clonotype was seen at least ten times. V gene TRBV7-2 combines with J gene TRBJ1-1, with TRBD1 matching 7 bases. The CDR3 is made up of 13 amino acids. The trim removed 5 bases at V and 10 bases at J, leaving 10 bases unmatched. Germline V lookup: CDR1 SGHTA, CDR2 FQGNSA. The DNA of the CDR3 is TGTGCCAGCAGCCCACCGGGACAGATTTTAGCTTTCTTT. This gives the protein CASSPPGQILAFF.

This clonotype has a handful of counts. The chain uses TRBV9 and TRBJ2-3, with D unclear. The CDR3 runs 15 residues. The V gene lost 4 bases and the J gene lost 2 bases, with 14 bases spanning the gap. Germline CDR1 SGDLS, CDR2 YYNGEE. The CDR3 nucleotides read TGTGCCAGCAGCCGTCTCGACGGAGACACAGATACGCAGTATTTT. This gives the protein CASSRLDGDTDTQYF.

This clonotype was seen a few times. The V and J genes are TRBV27 and TRBJ1-5, with 9 bases lining up with TRBD1. CDR1 and CDR2 from the germline V gene are MNHEY and SMNVEV (reference sequence). CDR3 length equals 16 residues. Trimming cost V 2 bases and J 2 bases; bases outside gene matches: 4. The DNA of the CDR3 is TGTGCCAGCAGTTTAGGACAGGGGATGGGCAATCAGCCCCAGCATTTT. It codes for CASSLGQGMGNQPQHF.

The sample holds a few counts of this clonotype. The chain uses TRBV6-5 and TRBJ2-2; no reliable D call. The germline gives CDR1 MNHEY, CDR2 SVGAGI. The CDR3 is made up of 16 amino acids. V was clipped by 6 bases and J by 1 base, with 15 bases between them. In DNA form, the CDR3 reads TGTGCCAGCAGCCCCTCCTCTATGGAGAACACCGGGGAGCTGTTTTTT. Its protein is CASSPSSMENTGELFF.

The rearrangement links TRBV4-3 to TRBJ2-3; a weak D match, TRBD1 (5 bases). This CDR3 has 17 residues. Trimming cost V 0 bases and J 1 base, with 14 bases left between them. CDR1 and CDR2 (germline): LGHNA, YSLEER. The CDR3 protein is CASSQDSDRWGTDTQYF. The CDR3, as DNA: TGCGCCAGCAGCCAAGATTCTGACAGATGGGGCACAGATACGCAGTATTTT.

This clonotype has a handful of counts. This rearrangement joins TRBV23-1 to TRBJ2-7; D might be TRBD2 (6 bases). TRBV23-1 is flagged as an ORF with uncertain function. The CDR3 runs to 21 residues. V was trimmed by 4 bases and J by 7 bases, leaving 38 bases between them. CDR3 loop: CASSPPGRGVAEKRRPSEQYF. The CDR3 DNA follows: TGCGCCAGCAGTCCTCCCGGGCGGGGTGTGGCGGAGAAGCGCCGTCCGAGTGAGCAGTACTTC.

For the CDR3, the DNA is TGTGCCAGCAGCTTCGACAGGTGTCTCGAGCAGTACTTC. The encoded protein is CASSFDRCLEQYF. The V gene is TRBV7-9, the J gene TRBJ2-7; D possibly corresponds to TRBD1 (6 bases). The CDR3 totals 13 residues. The V and J ends lost 3 bases and 6 bases respectively, with 12 bases between them. Germline V CDR1 and CDR2: SEHNR, FQNEAQ (reference sequence).

Comments on this clonotype: In this CDR3 the conserved last residue, phenylalanine or tryptophan, is missing, so a read error is likely. The V gene is TRBV15, the J gene TRBJ2-2; no clear D. The V gene lost 0 bases and the J gene lost 4 bases, with 6 bases spanning the gap. The CDR3 length is 14 residues. Germline CDR1 and CDR2: LNHNV and YYDKDF (reference sequence). The CDR3 loop is CATSRDRSTGELFL. CDR3 DNA: TGTGCCACCAGCAGAGATAGGAGCACCGGGGAGCTGTTTTTA.

This clonotype has more than one count but fewer than ten. The chain combines TRBV30 with TRBJ1-1; D might be TRBD1 (5 bases). The ends were cut back, 0 bases at V and 3 bases at J, with 17 bases in the middle. This CDR3 is built from 16 residues. Germline CDR1 reads GTSNPN; CDR2 reads SVGIG (reference sequence). The CDR3 is CAWSVGVLPKDTEAFF. CDR3 bases: TGTGCCTGGAGTGTAGGGGTTCTCCCGAAGGACACTGAAGCTTTCTTT.

This clonotype has at least ten counts. The V and J genes are TRBV6-6 and TRBJ1-4; D gene uncertain. The CDR3 is made up of 11 amino acids. The V end lost 5 bases, the J end lost 4 bases, and 2 bases lay between the germline ends. The germline V gene encodes CDR1 MNHNY and CDR2 SVGAGI (reference sequence). The CDR3 region is CASSNNEKLFF. In DNA form, the CDR3 reads TGTGCCAGCAGTAATAATGAAAAACTGTTTTTT.

This clonotype came up a few times. This chain links TRBV11-2 with TRBJ2-7; 9 nucleotides match TRBD1. This CDR3 is 12 amino acids long. Per the germline V gene, CDR1 is SGHAT and CDR2 is FQNNGV. Trimming cost V 5 bases and J 6 bases; bases outside gene matches: 2. Here the CDR3 reads CASSRQGVEQYF. The CDR3 DNA follows: TGTGCCAGCAGCCGACAGGGGGTCGAGCAGTACTTC. The full variable domain, its missing parts supplied by reference TRBV11-2 and TRBJ2-7, is EAGVAQSPRYKIIEKRQSVAFWCNPISGHATLYWYQQILGQGPKLLIQFQNNGVVDDSQLPKDRFSAERLKGVDSTLKIQPAKLEDSAVYLCASSRQGVEQYFGPGTRLTVT.

Notes on this clonotype: It may be a read error: a sequence one base away is much more abundant. V and J are TRBV6-5 and TRBJ2-5, with D possibly being TRBD1 (5 bases). The germline V gene has CDR1 MNHEY and CDR2 SVGAGI. Trimming removed 5 bases from V and 2 bases from J, with 15 bases in between. The CDR3 contains 15 residues. The CDR3 here is CASSMTRQCQETQYF. The DNA for the CDR3 is TGTGCCAGCAGTATGACCAGACAGTGTCAAGAGACCCAGTACTTC.

This clonotype was counted only a few times. V usage is TRBV29-1 and J usage is TRBJ2-7, with TRBD2 identical over 12 bases. CDR1 and CDR2 (germline): SQVTM, ANQGSEA. The CDR3 contains 16 residues. The V gene end was trimmed by 1 base and the J gene end by 1 base; junction bases not matched to a gene: 5. The CDR3 loop reads CSVEGLTSGRSYEQYF. In nucleotides, the CDR3 is TGCAGCGTTGAAGGCCTGACTAGCGGGAGATCCTACGAGCAGTACTTC.

A few counts support this clonotype. The chain has TRBV19 and TRBJ1-4; perhaps TRBD1 as D (6 bases). This CDR3 has 13 amino acids. Looked up from germline, CDR1 is LNHDA and CDR2 is SQIVND (reference sequence). V lost 7 bases, J lost 4 bases, and 10 bases lay in between. The CDR3 loop is CASMGARNEKLFF. CDR3 in DNA: TGTGCCAGTATGGGGGCACGTAATGAAAAACTGTTTTTT.

V gene TRBV6-5 combines with J gene TRBJ2-7; 9 bases are shared with TRBD1. This CDR3 spans 15 amino acids. After removal of 2 bases from V and 0 bases from J, the junction contained 2 bases not matched to a gene. CDR1 is MNHEY, CDR2 SVGAGI, per germline. CDR3 loop: CASSYRDRVSYEQYF. The CDR3, as DNA: TGTGCCAGCAGTTACCGGGACAGGGTCTCCTACGAGCAGTACTTC.

As regards this clonotype: A read error may account for a junction end that differs from germline. This sequence joins TRBV27 and TRBJ2-2; D might be TRBD2 (6 bases). CDR1 MNHEY and CDR2 SMNVEV come from the germline V gene (reference sequence). This CDR3 spans 13 amino acids. CDR3 bases: TGTGCCAGCAGTTTATCGGTTGGCGGGGAGCTGGTTTTT. Protein: CASSLSVGGELVF.

On this clonotype itself: The junction departs from germline at one end; a sequencing error may be responsible. The V call is TRBV11-3, the J call TRBJ2-7, with 10 bases identical to TRBD1. The CDR3 loop spans 17 amino acids. Germline loops: CDR1 SGHNT, CDR2 YENEEA. DNA of the CDR3: TGTGTCAGCAGCTCACAGACGGACAGGGGGGAATCCTACGAGCAGTACTTC. This translates into CVSSSQTDRGESYEQYF.

This chain joins TRBV20-1 and TRBJ2-7, with TRBD1 as a possible D gene (5 bases). Germline assignment: CDR1 DFQATT and CDR2 SNEGSKA (reference sequence). Trimming left V 4 bases short and J 4 bases short, with 14 bases between. The CDR3 covers 13 residues. The CDR3 here is CSAKDPDNYEQYF. CDR3 nucleotides: TGCAGTGCTAAGGATCCGGACAATTACGAGCAGTACTTC.

About this clonotype itself: This may arise from a read error, as a much more abundant clone is one base away. This rearrangement joins TRBV5-1 to TRBJ1-1; D remains unclear. The CDR3 is 14 amino acids. V shed 3 bases and J shed 1 base, with 10 bases lying between them. CDR1 is SGHRS, CDR2 YFSETQ, per germline. The CDR3 nucleotides read TGCGCCAGCAGCTCGCAAGAGGAGAACACTGAAGCTTTCTTT. This translates into CASSSQEENTEAFF.

This clonotype was seen at least ten times. V gene TRBV5-1 combines with J gene TRBJ2-3; D not resolved. CDR1 is SGHRS, CDR2 YFSETQ, per germline. This CDR3 has 15 amino acids. The V gene lost 0 bases and the J gene lost 1 base, with 9 bases spanning the gap. The CDR3 region has the DNA TGCGCCAGCAGCTTGGTGCAGGATCGCACAGATACGCAGTATTTT. Protein sequence: CASSLVQDRTDTQYF. Variable domain in full (rest from reference TRBV5-1 and TRBJ2-3): KAGVTQTPRYLIKTRGQQVTLSCSPISGHRSVSWYQQTPGQGLQFLFEYFSETQRNKGNFPGRFSGRQFSNSRSEMNVSTLELGDSALYLCASSLVQDRTDTQYFGPGTRLTVL.

The chain combines TRBV11-2 with TRBJ1-1; 7 bases fit TRBD1. With 3 bases clipped from V and 7 bases from J, the junction kept 5 bases outside the gene matches. Germline V CDR1 and CDR2: SGHAT, FQNNGV. CDR3 size: 13 residues. In DNA form, the CDR3 reads TGTGCCAGCAGCTTTTGGGACAGAGTTGAAGCTTTCTTT. This gives the protein CASSFWDRVEAFF.

Concerning this clonotype: The junction and the germline gene differ at one end; a read error may be behind it. The chain couples TRBV28 to TRBJ2-5; 9 nucleotides match TRBD2. Germline values: CDR1 MDHEN, CDR2 SYDVKM. CDR3 length equals 18 residues. CDR3 nucleotide sequence: TGTGCCAGCAATTTATCTGCGGGAGGGGCTTGGGGGCCAGAGACCCAGTACTTC. As protein: CASNLSAGGAWGPETQYF. The full variable domain, its missing parts supplied by reference TRBV28 and TRBJ2-5, is DVKVTQSSRYLVKRTGEKVFLECVQDMDHENMFWYRQDPGLGLRLIYFSYDVKMKEKGDIPEGYSVSREKKERFSLILESASTNQTSMYLCASNLSAGGAWGPETQYFGPGTRLLVL.